This TCR beta chain was recovered during a study of blood T cell repertoires in COVID-19. For the study at large: COVID-19 samples, acute and convalescent, were from the United States, Italy and Spain. T cells, B-cell-depleted T cells, or PBMCs supplied cDNA or gDNA.

The CDR3 consists of 14 residues. Germline CDR1 KGHSH, CDR2 LQKENI. Trimming left V 4 bases short and J 1 base short, with 8 bases between. Methods used by the authors: Reference gene primers were amplified, and this amplification served to estimate nucleated cell counts. The method was immunoSEQ multiplex PCR; TCRdb's version includes in-frame clones alone and lacks a portion of them. V, J and clone size reflect that table, while D and trimming were determined from the DNA. The profile shows about 48,000 clones, approximately 80% of them singletons. Material: peripheral blood. This receptor was identified in a human donor with active or convalescent COVID-19. The donor label of this sample is uncertain. The V gene is TRBV18, the J gene TRBJ1-3; no reliable D call. The CDR3 DNA is TGTGCCAGCTCACTGGGCCCATCTGGAAACACCATATATTTT. Its protein product is CASSLGPSGNTIYF.